This T cell receptor (beta chain) was recovered during a study of T cells in Graves' hyperthyroidism and ophthalmopathy (dated by TCRdb to the late 2010s). Some background on the complete study: Peripheral blood samples were taken at initial diagnosis, before any treatment was given. The paper describes TCR Vbeta CDR3 sequencing of around 140 peripheral blood samples, made up of 43 ophthalmopathy patients, 70 to 75 hyperthyroidism patients and roughly 17 progressor patients. The 100 discovery patients were divided at random into training and test sets in a 7:3 ratio. Following sampling, methimazole starting at 30 mg daily was given to hyperthyroidism patients, and high-dose intravenous methylprednisolone was given to ophthalmopathy patients. Prospective prediction of ophthalmopathy was tested in an independent validation cohort of 18 hyperthyroidism patients and 17 patients who later progressed to ophthalmopathy. The study also compared thyroid tissue and blood T-cell repertoires from several Graves' hyperthyroidism patients. To identify distinguishing TCR V-J signatures, a discovery cohort of some 99 patients was used, comprising some 43 with Graves' ophthalmopathy and 57 with stable Graves' hyperthyroidism.

Ophthalmopathy patients had moderately to severely active disease, with a Clinical Activity Score of 3 or more, a NOSPECS grade of 4 or more, and a disease duration of less than 3 months. Patients with uncontrolled infections, other autoimmune diseases, pregnancy or lactation were excluded. Clinical symptoms, serum thyroxine and TRAb, thyroid ultrasound, and orbital computed tomography formed the basis for the diagnoses. PBMCs were separated from roughly 9.3 ml of fresh peripheral blood using Ficoll-Paque density gradient centrifugation. Total RNA was extracted using Trizol reagent, and RNA quality was assessed on an Agilent 2100 Bioanalyzer. Ten or more counts support this clonotype. Its antigen is not yet known. No base qualities exist here, and no much larger clone lies one base off it. TCR beta CDR3 regions were amplified from RNA transcripts. For the first round of RT-PCR on the TCR CDR3, the HTBI primer set was used together with the Qiagen OneStep RT-PCR kit. A second multiplex PCR round built the libraries, followed by size selection and purification. Sequencing of the libraries was done on an Illumina HiSeq2000 using paired-end 100 bp reads. As for the original processing: Raw data were processed with SOAPnuke, discarding reads with adapters, uncalled bases, mean Phred below 15, or no exact constant-primer or identifier match. COPE v1.2.5 was used to merge the high-quality paired reads, and each unique nucleotide sequence was defined as a clonotype. Clonotypes were aligned to IMGT TRBV, TRBD and TRBJ reference segments using MiTCR v1.1. The analysis included only V-J combinations with a frequency above 0.0001, which together covered 99% to 99.2% of the repertoires. A TCS score was defined as the ratio of F50 (clonal expansion) to E x V (chaos), with BLOSUM62-based TCRdist applied between CDR3 peptides within each V-J. Welch's t-statistics and random forest reduced roughly 530 V-J features to roughly 13, which were used in a naive Bayes classifier (R e1071). The public sequencing data were trimmed at Q25 with fastp and processed into clonotypes with MiXCR by TCRdb, which kept only in-frame beta chains. CDR3 protein sequences are deduplicated, and each keeps its most common genes and DNA. TCRdb, not the authors, supplied the V and J calls. This sample holds fewer than 450,000 distinct CDR3 sequences; roughly 15% were observed only once. The ten largest clones add up to 15% to 20% of the sample.

What the study reported, not specific to this receptor: During validation, the model predicted progression to ophthalmopathy a median of roughly six months ahead of onset, with just under 71% sensitivity and about 72% specificity. Sample size was not statistically predetermined, and blinding of investigators to group allocation was not performed. Most expanded thyroid clonotypes (frequency above 0.001) were also detected in blood, suggesting blood repertoires may reflect thyroid immune responses. In cross-validation, a model built on a 13 V-J signature told ophthalmopathy apart from stable hyperthyroidism with 85% to 90% sensitivity and around 83% specificity, and in testing the same model reached 80%/75%.

The germline V gene (reference sequence) sets CDR1 to GTSNPN and CDR2 to SVGIG. CDR3 length: 13 amino acids, cysteine to phenylalanine. Only the CDR3 region is kept as DNA, spanning 39 bases read in frame from base 1. V is shortened by 5 bases, J by 1 base, and the region joining them spans 11 bases. This receptor was taken from a woman between 55 and 75 years old with Graves' ophthalmopathy. Sequenced: blood. The rearranged segments are TRBV30 and TRBJ1-1, with the D gene too uncertain to name. Here is the DNA: TGTGCCTGGGTTGGGTGGGGGAACACTGAAGCTTTCTTT. This encodes CAWVGWGNTEAFF.